This note documents a single TCR beta chain sequence. CDR1 and CDR2 (germline): MNHEY, SMNVEV (reference sequence). V lost 6 bases, J lost 9 bases, and 27 bases lay in between. This CDR3 has 18 residues. In the original processing: By means of reference gene primer amplification, nucleated cell counts were estimated. Sequencing was performed with immunoSEQ multiplex PCR; in TCRdb, only in-frame clones are kept and a portion is missing. The V and J calls and clone size are taken from that table; D and trimming were inferred from the DNA. The sample yields a few hundred thousand clones, roughly 85% seen once. These data are taken from a study of blood T cell repertoires in COVID-19. Study-level information: T cells, B-cell-depleted T cells, or PBMCs supplied cDNA or gDNA.

The receptor comes from a woman of 80 years or more with acute or convalescent COVID-19. The rearrangement joins TRBV27 to TRBJ1-6, with D possibly being TRBD1 (6 bases). The sequencing sample was made of peripheral blood. CDR3 amino acids: CASRYQFGNLQGISPLHF. CDR3 nucleotides: TGTGCCAGCAGATACCAATTTGGCAACCTACAGGGAATTTCACCCCTCCACTTT.